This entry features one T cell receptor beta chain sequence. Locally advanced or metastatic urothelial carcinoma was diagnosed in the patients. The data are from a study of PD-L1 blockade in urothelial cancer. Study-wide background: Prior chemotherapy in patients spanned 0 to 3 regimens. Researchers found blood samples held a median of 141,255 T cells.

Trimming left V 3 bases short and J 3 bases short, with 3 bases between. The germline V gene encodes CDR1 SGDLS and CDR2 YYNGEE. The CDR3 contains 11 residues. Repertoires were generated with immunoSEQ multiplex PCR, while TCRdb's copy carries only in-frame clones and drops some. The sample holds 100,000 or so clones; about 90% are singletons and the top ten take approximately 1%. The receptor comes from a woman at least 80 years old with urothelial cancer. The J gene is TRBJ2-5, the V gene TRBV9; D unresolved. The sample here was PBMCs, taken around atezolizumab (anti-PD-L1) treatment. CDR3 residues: CASSAEETQYF. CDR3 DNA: TGTGCCAGCAGCGCGGAAGAGACCCAGTACTTC.